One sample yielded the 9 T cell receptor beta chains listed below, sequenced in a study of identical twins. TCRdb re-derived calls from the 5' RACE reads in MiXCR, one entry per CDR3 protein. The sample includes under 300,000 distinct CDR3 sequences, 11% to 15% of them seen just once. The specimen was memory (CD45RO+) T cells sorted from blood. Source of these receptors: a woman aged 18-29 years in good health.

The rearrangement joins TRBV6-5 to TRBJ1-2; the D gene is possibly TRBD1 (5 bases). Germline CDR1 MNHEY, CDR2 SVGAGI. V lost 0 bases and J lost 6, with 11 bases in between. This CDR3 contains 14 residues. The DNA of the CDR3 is TGTGCCAGCAGTTACTCGAACAGGTTCGATGGCTACACCTTC. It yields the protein CASSYSNRFDGYTF.

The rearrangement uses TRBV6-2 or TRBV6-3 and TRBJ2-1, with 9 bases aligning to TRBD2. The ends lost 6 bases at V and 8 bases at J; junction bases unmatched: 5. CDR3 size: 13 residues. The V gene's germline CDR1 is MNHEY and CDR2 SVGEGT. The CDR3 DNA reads TGTGCCAGCAGAATTAGCGGGAGTCATGAGCAGTTCTTC. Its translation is CASRISGSHEQFF.

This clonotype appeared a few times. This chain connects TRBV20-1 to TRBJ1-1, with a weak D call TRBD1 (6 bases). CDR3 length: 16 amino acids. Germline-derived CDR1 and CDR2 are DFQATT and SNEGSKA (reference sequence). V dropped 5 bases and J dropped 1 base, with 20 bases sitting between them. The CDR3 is CSAQQGGGFGNTEAFF. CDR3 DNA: TGCAGTGCTCAACAGGGAGGGGGATTTGGGAACACTGAAGCTTTCTTT.

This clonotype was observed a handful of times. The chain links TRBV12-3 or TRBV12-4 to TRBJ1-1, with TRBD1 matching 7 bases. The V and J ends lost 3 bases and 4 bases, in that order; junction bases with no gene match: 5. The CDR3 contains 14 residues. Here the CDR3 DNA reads TGTGCCAGCAGTTTCGAGACAGGGAGCACTGAAGCTTTCTTT. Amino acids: CASSFETGSTEAFF.

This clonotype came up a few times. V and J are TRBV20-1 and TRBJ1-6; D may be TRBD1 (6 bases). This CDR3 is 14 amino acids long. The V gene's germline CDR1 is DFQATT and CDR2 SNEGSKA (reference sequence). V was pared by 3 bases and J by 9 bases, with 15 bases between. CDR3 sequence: CSARATGWGSPLHF. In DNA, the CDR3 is TGCAGTGCTAGGGCGACAGGATGGGGTTCACCCCTCCACTTT.

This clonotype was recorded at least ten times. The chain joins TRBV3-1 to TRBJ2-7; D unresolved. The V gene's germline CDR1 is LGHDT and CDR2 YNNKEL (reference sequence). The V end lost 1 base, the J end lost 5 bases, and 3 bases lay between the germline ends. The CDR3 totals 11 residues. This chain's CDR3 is CASSQGHEQYF. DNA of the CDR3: TGTGCCAGCAGCCAAGGACACGAGCAGTACTTC.

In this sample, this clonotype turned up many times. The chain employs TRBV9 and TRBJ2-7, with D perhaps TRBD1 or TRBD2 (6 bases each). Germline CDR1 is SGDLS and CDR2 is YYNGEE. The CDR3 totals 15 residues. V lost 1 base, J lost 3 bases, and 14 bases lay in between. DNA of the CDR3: TGTGCCAGCAGCGTAAAAGTGGAGGGGGTCTACGAGCAGTACTTC. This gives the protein CASSVKVEGVYEQYF.

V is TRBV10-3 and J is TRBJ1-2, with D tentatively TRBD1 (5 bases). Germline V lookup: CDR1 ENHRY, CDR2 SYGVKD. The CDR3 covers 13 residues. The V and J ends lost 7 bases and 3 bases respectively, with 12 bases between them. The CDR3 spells CAINGGADYGYTF. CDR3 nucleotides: TGTGCCATCAATGGGGGAGCGGACTATGGCTACACCTTC.

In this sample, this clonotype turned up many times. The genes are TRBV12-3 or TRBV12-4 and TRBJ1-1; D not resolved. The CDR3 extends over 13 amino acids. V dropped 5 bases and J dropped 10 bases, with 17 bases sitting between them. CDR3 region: CASSPRTDPVAFF. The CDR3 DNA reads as TGTGCCAGCAGTCCCCGGACGGACCCGGTAGCTTTCTTT.